This T cell receptor (beta chain) was recovered during a study of shared clonotypes between healthy human individuals. General study findings and limits: There were few donors, and this limited the genetic and exposure-history diversity represented.

The germline V gene has CDR1 SEHNR and CDR2 FQNEAQ (reference sequence). This CDR3 is built from 17 residues. Unmatched junction bases numbered 7, after V lost 1 base and J lost 1 base. Only in-frame clones appear in the TCRdb table, and some are missing; sequencing was by immunoSEQ multiplex PCR. Found here are about 670,000 clones, approximately 79% of them singletons; the top ten hold approximately 1.8%. This clone showed up just a few times. Its antigen is unidentified. The origin of this receptor is a woman aged 30 to 39 in good health. This chain links TRBV7-9 with TRBJ1-5; 7 positions agree with TRBD1. Sequencing input: memory CD4+ T cells sorted from blood. Subset described: CD45RA-negative fraction. CDR3 amino acids: CASSLVFGRGSNQPQHF. DNA of the CDR3: TGTGCCAGCAGCTTAGTTTTTGGCAGGGGGAGCAATCAGCCCCAGCATTTT.